Listed below are T cell receptor beta chains from one sample, sequenced in a study of OX40 agonist ivuxolimab in advanced cancers. Only in-frame clones appear in the TCRdb table, and some are missing; sequencing was by immunoSEQ multiplex PCR. The profile covers more than 60,000 clones, with approximately 84% appearing a single time and almost 4.5% taken by the ten largest. Sequencing was performed on CD4+ or CD8+ T cells sorted from blood, taken in a trial of the OX40 agonist ivuxolimab. The receptors were sampled from an adult with an advanced solid tumor such as melanoma, head and neck, liver or kidney cancer. CDR3s include the opening cysteine and the closing phenylalanine or tryptophan. The D gene is left open where the match is weak. Clone size appears in some rows only: once, few, many, or a class for an expanded clone.

TRBJ2-1,TRBD2,TRBV7-9,.,CASSPKGRLAVYNEQFF,TGTGCCAGCAGCCCCAAAGGCCGACTAGCGGTCTACAATGAGCAGTTCTTC
TRBJ2-6,.,TRBV9,.,CASSVEPSGANVLTF,TGTGCCAGCAGCGTAGAACCCTCTGGGGCCAACGTCCTGACTTTC
TRBJ2-2,TRBD2,TRBV7-3,once,CASSLTRTSGTGELFF,TGTGCCAGCAGCTTAACCCGGACTAGCGGCACCGGGGAGCTGTTTTTT
TRBJ2-6,.,TRBV9,once,CASSQWGQSSGANVLTF,TGTGCCAGCAGCCAGTGGGGCCAAAGCTCTGGGGCCAACGTCCTGACTTTC
TRBJ1-2,.,TRBV6-5,.,CASRPPGQLYGYTF,TGTGCCAGCAGACCCCCGGGGCAGCTCTATGGCTACACCTTC
TRBJ2-1,TRBD2,TRBV10-3,.,CAISDRTSGDFYNEQFF,TGTGCCATCAGTGACCGGACTAGCGGGGACTTCTACAATGAGCAGTTCTTC
TRBJ1-2,.,TRBV20-1,.,CSARRSYGYTF,TGCAGTGCGCGACGGAGCTATGGCTACACCTTC
TRBJ1-4,TRBD1,TRBV7-3,.,CASNFAFRDRTINEKLFF,TGTGCCAGCAACTTCGCTTTCCGGGACAGGACAATTAATGAAAAACTGTTTTTT
TRBJ1-5,.,TRBV19,.,CASHQRLGSFQPQHF,TGTGCCAGCCATCAACGGCTGGGCTCCTTTCAGCCCCAGCATTTT
TRBJ2-7,.,TRBV2,.,CASRLRDEQYF,TGTGCCTCCAGGCTGAGGGACGAGCAGTACTTC
TRBJ2-3,.,TRBV28,.,CASGGRFNTQYF,TGTGCCAGCGGGGGGCGGTTCAATACGCAGTATTTT
TRBJ1-1,.,TRBV29-1,few,CSGGETEAFF,TGCAGCGGAGGGGAGACTGAAGCTTTCTTT
TRBJ1-3,.,TRBV9,.,CASSPRPISSGNTIYF,TGTGCCAGCAGCCCACGTCCGATTAGCTCTGGAAACACCATATATTTT
TRBJ2-3,TRBD1,TRBV7-3,.,CASSKTGGRGTDTQYF,TGTGCCAGCAGTAAAACAGGGGGTCGGGGTACAGATACGCAGTATTTT
TRBJ1-3,.,TRBV9,.,CASSVATGRPSGNTIYF,TGTGCCAGCAGCGTAGCTACGGGGAGACCCTCTGGAAACACCATATATTTT
TRBJ1-2,.,TRBV7-8,.,CASSPGAGSQPYGYTF,TGTGCCAGCAGCCCAGGGGCGGGGTCACAACCTTATGGCTACACCTTC
TRBJ2-1,.,TRBV16,.,CASSQYSSYNEQFF,TGTGCCAGCAGCCAATACAGCTCCTACAATGAGCAGTTCTTC
TRBJ2-2,TRBD1,TRBV5-1,.,CASSPQGQGGTGELFF,TGCGCCAGCAGCCCTCAAGGACAGGGGGGCACCGGGGAGCTGTTTTTT
TRBJ1-1,.,TRBV10-3,.,CAISYSGVNTEAFF,TGTGCCATCAGCTATTCGGGGGTGAACACTGAAGCTTTCTTT
TRBJ1-1,TRBD1,TRBV6-1,.,CASRRDSLTEAFF,TGTGCCAGCAGGAGGGACAGCTTGACTGAAGCTTTCTTT
TRBJ1-5,.,TRBV9,.,CASSVDIGGNQPQHF,TGTGCCAGCAGCGTAGATATTGGGGGCAATCAGCCCCAGCATTTT
TRBJ2-2,TRBD2,TRBV4-3,.,CASSQIGAGGNTGELFF,TGCGCCAGCAGCCAAATAGGGGCGGGGGGGAACACCGGGGAGCTGTTTTTT
TRBJ1-1,.,TRBV5-4,.,CASSGPQNTEAFF,TGTGCCAGCAGCGGACCCCAGAACACTGAAGCTTTCTTT
TRBJ2-3,TRBD2,TRBV4-1,.,CASSLGGPGGFTDTQYF,TGCGCCAGCAGCCTAGGGGGACCGGGGGGGTTCACAGATACGCAGTATTTT
TRBJ2-2,TRBD1,TRBV29-1,.,CSVEEGHRGRTGELFF,TGCAGCGTTGAAGAGGGGCACAGGGGGCGAACCGGGGAGCTGTTTTTT
TRBJ1-1,TRBD1,TRBV7-3,.,CASSLFGGGGSVTEAFF,TGTGCCAGCAGCCTCTTCGGAGGGGGCGGGAGTGTCACTGAAGCTTTCTTT
TRBJ1-4,.,TRBV6-1,few,CASSVTGTPTNEKLFF,TGTGCCAGCAGTGTTACAGGGACTCCAACTAATGAAAAACTGTTTTTT
TRBJ1-4,.,TRBV20-1,.,CSATDLEKLFF,TGCAGTGCTACTGACCTTGAAAAACTGTTTTTT
TRBJ2-5,TRBD2,TRBV7-2,.,CASSLDSASGGGETQYF,TGTGCCAGCAGCTTAGATTCCGCTAGCGGGGGAGGGGAGACCCAGTACTTC
TRBJ1-2,TRBD1,TRBV7-9,.,CASSSYPTGHGYGYTF,TGTGCCAGCAGCTCATACCCGACAGGGCACGGCTATGGCTACACCTTC
TRBJ2-7,.,TRBV19,.,CASSIGGRYEQYF,TGTGCCAGTAGTATCGGCGGCCGCTACGAGCAGTACTTC
TRBJ2-1,TRBD1,TRBV11-1,.,CASSLQGFQEQFF,TGTGCCAGCAGCCTACAGGGGTTCCAGGAGCAGTTCTTC
TRBJ1-1,.,TRBV9,.,CASSAGDRDTEAFF,TGTGCCAGCAGCGCAGGGGACCGGGACACTGAAGCTTTCTTT
TRBJ2-3,.,TRBV11-2,.,CASSFGLSVSTDTQYF,TGTGCCAGCTCTTTTGGACTTTCCGTTAGCACAGATACGCAGTATTTT
TRBJ2-2,.,TRBV11-2,once,CASRGGAWDPNTGELFF,TGTGCCAGCAGAGGAGGAGCTTGGGACCCGAACACCGGGGAGCTGTTTTTT
TRBJ2-7,.,TRBV20-1,.,CSASGSYEQYF,TGCAGTGCTAGTGGCTCCTACGAGCAGTACTTC
TRBJ1-1,.,TRBV7-3,.,CASSYVGGNTEAFF,TGTGCCAGCAGCTACGTGGGGGGGAACACTGAAGCTTTCTTT
TRBJ2-5,.,TRBV2,once,CASSFRVVGTPALETQYF,TGTGCCAGCAGTTTCCGCGTGGTTGGGACACCCGCCTTAGAGACCCAGTACTTC
TRBJ1-5,.,TRBV21-1,many,CASSNGQPQHF,TGTGCCAGCAGCAACGGGCAGCCCCAGCATTTT
TRBJ1-5,TRBD1,TRBV2,few,CASRTGGQGLLNQPQHF,TGTGCCAGCAGGACAGGCGGACAGGGATTGCTCAATCAGCCCCAGCATTTT
TRBJ2-5,TRBD2,TRBV6-5,.,CASRTGGVETQYF,TGTGCCAGCAGGACGGGGGGAGTGGAGACCCAGTACTTC
TRBJ2-5,.,TRBV19,.,CASSPMDRGRVTQYF,TGTGCCAGTAGCCCGATGGATAGAGGGCGGGTGACCCAGTACTTC
TRBJ2-7,.,TRBV27,once,CASTLVGGRSEQYF,TGTGCCAGCACTCTCGTAGGGGGGCGAAGCGAGCAGTACTTC
TRBJ2-7,.,TRBV6-5,.,CASSATLEQYF,TGTGCCAGCAGTGCCACACTCGAGCAGTACTTC
TRBJ1-5,TRBD1,TRBV6-5,once,CASSTTGDGNQPQHF,TGTGCCAGCAGTACGACAGGGGACGGCAATCAGCCCCAGCATTTT
TRBJ2-2,.,TRBV5-1,.,CASSLGQTNTGELFF,TGCGCCAGCAGCTTGGGACAGACGAACACCGGGGAGCTGTTTTTT
TRBJ2-6,.,TRBV6-5,.,CASSYVRAGANVLTF,TGTGCCAGCAGTTACGTCAGGGCTGGGGCCAACGTCCTGACTTTC
TRBJ2-3,TRBD2,TRBV9,.,CASSMGLAGVGDTQYF,TGTGCCAGCAGCATGGGACTAGCGGGGGTCGGAGATACGCAGTATTTT